Given below is one T cell receptor (beta chain) in context. The antigen is undetermined. This CDR3 contains 13 residues. CDR1 is MNHNS and CDR2 is SASEGT in the germline V gene. V was pared by 5 bases and J by 5 bases, with 12 bases between. Assay used: immunoSEQ multiplex PCR; TCRdb lists only in-frame clones, some missing. This table has about 62,000 clones, about 92% appearing once. This entry comes from a study of OX40 agonist ivuxolimab in advanced cancers. Study information: Participants, 82.7% male, averaged approximately 56 years of age, ranging from about 23 to 79. Broader study findings: The study found that CD8+ T cells averaged more expanded clones than CD4+.

The chain couples TRBV6-1 to TRBJ1-2; D unclear. This sequence originates from an adult with an advanced solid tumor such as melanoma, head and neck, liver or kidney cancer. Specimen: CD4+ or CD8+ T cells sorted from blood, collected in a trial of the OX40 agonist ivuxolimab. CDR3 in amino acids: CASSPTEEYGYTF. CDR3 DNA: TGTGCCAGCAGTCCAACAGAGGAGTATGGCTACACCTTC.